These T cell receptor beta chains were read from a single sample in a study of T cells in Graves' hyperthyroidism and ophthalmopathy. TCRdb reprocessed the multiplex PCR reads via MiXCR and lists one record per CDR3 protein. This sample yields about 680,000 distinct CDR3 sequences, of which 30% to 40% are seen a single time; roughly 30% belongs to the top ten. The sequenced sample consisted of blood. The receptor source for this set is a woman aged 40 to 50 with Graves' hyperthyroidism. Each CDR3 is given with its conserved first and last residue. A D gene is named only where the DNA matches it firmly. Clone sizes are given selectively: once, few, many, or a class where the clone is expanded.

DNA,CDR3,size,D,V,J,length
TGTGCCAGCAGTCCGGGCCGTCAGCCCCAGCATTTT,CASSPGRQPQHF,many,-,TRBV12-3/TRBV12-4,TRBJ1-5,12
TGTGCCAGCAGGGGACAGCCGACAGGGGGGCACTACGAGCAGTACTTC,CASRGQPTGGHYEQYF,-,TRBD1,TRBV7-2,TRBJ2-7,16
TGTGCCAGTAGAGGACAGGGGGCAAACGGCGAGCAGTACTTC,CASRGQGANGEQYF,many,TRBD1,TRBV19,TRBJ2-7,14
TGTGCCAGCTCACCACGGGGGGAAACTGAAGCTTTCTTT,CASSPRGETEAFF,-,-,TRBV9,TRBJ1-1,13
TGCAGTGCTAGGGTGTACCCAGGGGGCATGGGTTATGGCTACACCTTC,CSARVYPGGMGYGYTF,many,TRBD1,TRBV20-1,TRBJ1-2,16
TGTGCCAGCAGTTCGTACCGACGGAACACTGAAGCTTTCTTT,CASSSYRRNTEAFF,-,-,TRBV10-3,TRBJ1-1,14
TGTGCCAGCAGCTCGGGACAGGGGGAACACGAGCAGTACTTC,CASSSGQGEHEQYF,many,TRBD1,TRBV7-2,TRBJ2-7,14
TGTGCCAGCAGCTGGATGGACGAGCAGTACTTC,CASSWMDEQYF,-,-,TRBV7-3,TRBJ2-7,11
TGCAGCGTTGACGACCCTTTCTACGAGCAGTACTTC,CSVDDPFYEQYF,-,-,TRBV29-1,TRBJ2-7,12
TGCAGCGTTCCCAGTCAGAATAATGAAAAACTGTTTTTT,CSVPSQNNEKLFF,many,-,TRBV29-1,TRBJ1-4,13
TGCAGTGTTCCGGCCGACAGGGGACGGGACACTGAAGCTTTCTTT,CSVPADRGRDTEAFF,-,TRBD1,TRBV20-1,TRBJ1-1,15
TGTGCCAGCAGCTTATATGCCCGGACTAGCGGGGGGTACGGGGAGACCCAGTACTTC,CASSLYARTSGGYGETQYF,-,TRBD2,TRBV7-2,TRBJ2-5,19
TGCAGTGCTGCGGGACGACCGGGAGAGACCCAGTACTTC,CSAAGRPGETQYF,many,-,TRBV20-1,TRBJ2-5,13
TGCGCCAGGGGGCTCAACGAGCAGTACTTC,CARGLNEQYF,-,-,TRBV10-1,TRBJ2-7,10
TGCGCCAGCAGCTTACGGCAGGGTGTCTACACCTTC,CASSLRQGVYTF,-,-,TRBV5-1,TRBJ1-2,12
TGCAGTGCCCAAGGGGCCGCTGGGAATTATGGCTACACCTTC,CSAQGAAGNYGYTF,few,-,TRBV20-1,TRBJ1-2,14
TGCGCCAGCAGCTGGTCTGGGACAGGGGTTCGGGAGACCCAGTACTTC,CASSWSGTGVRETQYF,-,TRBD1,TRBV5-1,TRBJ2-5,16
TGCAGCTTAGCGAAGCGGTCGGTCACTGAAGCTTTCTTT,CSLAKRSVTEAFF,-,-,TRBV29-1,TRBJ1-1,13
TGCAGTGCTTCCCCCGCGAGCTATGGCTACACCTTC,CSASPASYGYTF,many,-,TRBV20-1,TRBJ1-2,12
TGTGCCAGCAGTCCCTTTCGTGAACGCGAGCAGTACTTC,CASSPFREREQYF,many,-,TRBV12-3/TRBV12-4,TRBJ2-7,13
TGCAGCGCCTCGGGGGGACAAGGGGCGAGCTCCTACGAGCAGTACTTC,CSASGGQGASSYEQYF,few,-,TRBV29-1,TRBJ2-7,16
TGCAGCGGTGGGTCGGGCAGCGGGAGTGTCTACGAGCAGTACTTC,CSGGSGSGSVYEQYF,-,TRBD2,TRBV29-1,TRBJ2-7,15
TGTGCCTCTCGCCTTGCGGGTTACTACAATGAGCAGTTCTTC,CASRLAGYYNEQFF,-,-,TRBV7-2,TRBJ2-1,14
TGTGCCAGCAGCTTAGCCGTCAGGGGGCAGAAAGTGAGCACTGAAGCTTTCTTT,CASSLAVRGQKVSTEAFF,-,TRBD1,TRBV7-9,TRBJ1-1,18
TGTGCCAGCGGCCCTTCGGGGAGACAAGAGACCCAGTACTTC,CASGPSGRQETQYF,-,-,TRBV6-6,TRBJ2-5,14
TGTGCCAGCAGCTTAGCGACAGCGTTAAGCACTGAAGCTTTCTTT,CASSLATALSTEAFF,-,-,TRBV7-9,TRBJ1-1,15
TGCAGTGCTAGGTACGCGGTGGACTATGGCTACACCTTC,CSARYAVDYGYTF,-,-,TRBV20-1,TRBJ1-2,13
TGTGCCAGCAGCGTAGTGGGATCCGGTGGCTACACCTTC,CASSVVGSGGYTF,-,-,TRBV9,TRBJ1-2,13
TGTGCCAGCAGCTTACACGGGACGAGCGAAAAACTGTTTTTT,CASSLHGTSEKLFF,many,-,TRBV7-2,TRBJ1-4,14
TGTGCCAGCAGTTACGGAACAGGTTACACCGGGGAGCTGTTTTTT,CASSYGTGYTGELFF,few,-,TRBV6-5,TRBJ2-2,15
TGTGCCAGCAGTGAAGCGAGGGGGTCTGGAAACACCATATATTTT,CASSEARGSGNTIYF,many,-,TRBV2,TRBJ1-3,15
TGTGCCAGCAGTGAATTTAAAGGGGACCGCAATCAGCCCCAGCATTTT,CASSEFKGDRNQPQHF,few,-,TRBV2,TRBJ1-5,16
TGTGCCAGCAGCAGCGACCTGAACACCGGGGAGCTGTTTTTT,CASSSDLNTGELFF,many,-,TRBV7-9,TRBJ2-2,14
TGTGCCAGCAGTTACGACAGGGGGGCGTACACTGAAGCTTTCTTT,CASSYDRGAYTEAFF,-,TRBD1,TRBV7-2,TRBJ1-1,15
TGCAGTGCTAGAGACGCCCTGACAGAAAACTCCTACGAGCAGTACTTC,CSARDALTENSYEQYF,few,-,TRBV20-1,TRBJ2-7,16
TGCAGTGCTCAACCGGGACAGGGGGCCTACGAGCAGTACTTC,CSAQPGQGAYEQYF,many,TRBD1,TRBV20-1,TRBJ2-7,14
TGTGCTAGCAGCCCTAGCGCAGGGCCCGGGGAGCTGTTTTTT,CASSPSAGPGELFF,few,-,TRBV7-7,TRBJ2-2,14
TGTGCCGGCAGTGCCGGGGTGAACACTGAAGCTTTCTTT,CAGSAGVNTEAFF,-,-,TRBV2,TRBJ1-1,13
TGTGCCAGCAGTGAAGTTTTCAGGGCAGGGCAGCCCCAGCATTTT,CASSEVFRAGQPQHF,many,-,TRBV2,TRBJ1-5,15
TGTGCCAGCAGCCCCGTCTCAGTTGGTGGGACTGAAGCTTTCTTT,CASSPVSVGGTEAFF,few,-,TRBV12-3/TRBV12-4,TRBJ1-1,15
TGTGCCAGCAGCTTAGTGGTAAGGGGCGAGCAGTACTTC,CASSLVVRGEQYF,-,-,TRBV7-2,TRBJ2-7,13
TGCGCCAGTACGACCGGGACGAGGGGCTACGGTGGCTACACCTTC,CASTTGTRGYGGYTF,-,-,TRBV10-2,TRBJ1-2,15
TGTGCCAGTAATGGAAACTCTGCGAACACCATATATTTT,CASNGNSANTIYF,few,-,TRBV19,TRBJ1-3,13
TGTGCCAGCAGTTTATGGGAACCCTATAATTCACCCCTCCACTTT,CASSLWEPYNSPLHF,-,-,TRBV12-3/TRBV12-4,TRBJ1-6,15
TGTGCCAGTAGTATAGTTCTATGGGGACAGCGCAATCAGCCCCAGCATTTT,CASSIVLWGQRNQPQHF,once,TRBD1,TRBV19,TRBJ1-5,17
TGTGCCAGCAGCGCCCCGGACTGGTACCAAGAGACCCAGTACTTC,CASSAPDWYQETQYF,few,-,TRBV11-2,TRBJ2-5,15
TGTGCCAGCGGATCGGGGCAGATCTACGAGCAGTACTTC,CASGSGQIYEQYF,few,-,TRBV28,TRBJ2-7,13
TGTGCCAGCAGTTCCCCTTTGGCGCGCGGTAGCTCCTACGAGCAGTACTTC,CASSSPLARGSSYEQYF,few,-,TRBV10-3,TRBJ2-7,17
TGTGCCAGCAGCCGAATGGACAGGGGGGGGAACACTGAAGCTTTCTTT,CASSRMDRGGNTEAFF,many,TRBD1,TRBV7-2,TRBJ1-1,16
TGTGCCGTCACGCAGACAGGGGCCAACGTCCTGACTTTC,CAVTQTGANVLTF,-,-,TRBV10-3,TRBJ2-6,13
TGCAGTGCTATTTCAACTCAGGGGGATTTCAATCAGCCCCAGCATTTT,CSAISTQGDFNQPQHF,-,TRBD1,TRBV20-1,TRBJ1-5,16
TGTGCCAGCAACGTCAGAGGGGGAAATACTGATAATTCACCCCTCCACTTT,CASNVRGGNTDNSPLHF,few,-,TRBV5-5,TRBJ1-6,17
TGTGCCAGCAGTTTCGAGACAGGTCGGGGCTACACCTTC,CASSFETGRGYTF,few,-,TRBV6-6,TRBJ1-2,13
TGTGCCAGCCTCGCCACGAAATGGCGTTGGCAGTACTTC,CASLATKWRWQYF,many,-,TRBV6-4,TRBJ2-7,13
TGTGCCAGCAGCTTAAGGCAGTTCGCGAACACCGGGGAGCTGTTTTTT,CASSLRQFANTGELFF,few,-,TRBV11-2,TRBJ2-2,16